The clone carrying this TCR beta chain was detected only a few times. The sample originates from a study of blood T cell repertoires in COVID-19. V lost 6 bases and J lost 8, with 13 bases in between. Germline V gene sequence: CDR1 MNHEY, CDR2 SMNVEV (reference sequence). The CDR3 totals 13 residues. Assay: immunoSEQ multiplex PCR; the TCRdb copy retains only in-frame clones and omits some. Of 100,000 to 150,000 clones in the sample, around 70% were seen once. The sample taken for sequencing was peripheral blood. The clonotype was recovered from a man at least 80 years old with COVID-19, enrolled during active disease. The chain joins TRBV27 to TRBJ1-4; D unresolved. CDR3 in DNA: TGTGCCAGCAGGTGGAGCCTCGGGGAAAAACTGTTTTTT. Amino acid sequence: CASRWSLGEKLFF.